This T cell receptor beta chain derives from a study of CD8 T cells in Susac syndrome. Concerning this clonotype: Its cognate antigen is unknown.

Regarding the study as a whole: In Susac syndrome, the CD4+ T cell repertoires did not show clonal expansion.

CD8+ and CD4+ T cells from blood underwent TCR beta sequencing. Bulk CD8+ and CD4+ cells came from magnetic negative isolation; CD8+ TEMRA by FACS. The RNA input was roughly 0.45 to 1 ug, and it was reverse transcribed with random hexamers. The immunoSEQ assay covered 54 Vbeta and 13 Jbeta segments for CDR3. A single record per CDR3 protein comes from TCRdb applying MiXCR to the immunoSEQ multiplex PCR reads. This repertoire shows over 150,000 distinct CDR3 sequences, over 90% found once; its top ten account for 0.095% to 0.1%. The CDR3 covers 11 residues. The germline V and J ends were trimmed by 6 bases and 9 bases, with 11 bases remaining between them.

The origin of this receptor is a human donor with Susac syndrome. The chain recombines TRBV12-3 or TRBV12-4 with TRBJ2-5, with D hard to call. Sample: CD4+ T cells from PBMCs. The CDR3 spells CASSLSGPQYF. The CDR3 DNA follows: TGTGCCAGCAGCCTATCGGGCCCCCAGTACTTC.